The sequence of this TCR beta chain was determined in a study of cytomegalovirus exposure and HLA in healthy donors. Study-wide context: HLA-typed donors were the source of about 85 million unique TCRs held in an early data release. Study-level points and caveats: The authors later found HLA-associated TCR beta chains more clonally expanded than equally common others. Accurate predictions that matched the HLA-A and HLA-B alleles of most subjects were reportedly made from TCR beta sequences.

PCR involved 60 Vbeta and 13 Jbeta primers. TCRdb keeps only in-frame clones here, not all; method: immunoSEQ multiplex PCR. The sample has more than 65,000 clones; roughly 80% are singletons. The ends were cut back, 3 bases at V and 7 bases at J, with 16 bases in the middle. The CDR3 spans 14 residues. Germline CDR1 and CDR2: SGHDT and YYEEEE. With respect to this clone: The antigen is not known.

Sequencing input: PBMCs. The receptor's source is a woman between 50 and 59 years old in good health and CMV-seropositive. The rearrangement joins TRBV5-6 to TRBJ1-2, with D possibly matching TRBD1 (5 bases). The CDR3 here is CASSSRIRDVGYTF. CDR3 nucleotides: TGTGCCAGCAGCTCCCGAATCAGGGATGTTGGCTACACCTTC.